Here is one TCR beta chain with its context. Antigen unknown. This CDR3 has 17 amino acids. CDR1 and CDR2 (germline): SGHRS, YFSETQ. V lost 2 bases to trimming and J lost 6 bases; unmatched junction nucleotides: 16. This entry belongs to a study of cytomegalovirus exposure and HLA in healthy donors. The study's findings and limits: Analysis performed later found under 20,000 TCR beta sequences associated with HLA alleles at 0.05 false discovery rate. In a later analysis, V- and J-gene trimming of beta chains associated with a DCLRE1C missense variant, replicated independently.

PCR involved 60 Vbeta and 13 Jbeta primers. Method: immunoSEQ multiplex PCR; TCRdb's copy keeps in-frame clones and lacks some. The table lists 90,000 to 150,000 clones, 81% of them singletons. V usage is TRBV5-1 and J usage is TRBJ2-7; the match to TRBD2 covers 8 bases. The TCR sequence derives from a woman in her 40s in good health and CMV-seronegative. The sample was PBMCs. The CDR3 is CASSFGPAGAGDGEQYF. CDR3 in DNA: TGCGCCAGCAGCTTTGGGCCAGCGGGGGCAGGTGACGGCGAGCAGTACTTC.